The rows below give T cell receptor beta chains drawn from one sample of a study of blood T cell repertoires in COVID-19. Libraries were prepared by immunoSEQ multiplex PCR; TCRdb keeps only in-frame clonotypes and omits some of them. The top ten clones hold 5% to 5.5% of a sample with some 80,000 clones, about four fifths of them seen once. The specimen was peripheral blood. The origin of the receptors is an elderly woman with active or convalescent COVID-19. The CDR3 runs from the conserved cysteine through the conserved F or W. Fields, in order: clone size, J gene, V gene, D gene, CDR3 DNA, CDR3 protein. The D gene is left open where the match is weak. Clone size is stated in some rows and not others, as once, few, many or a class when expanded.

NA,TRBJ1-3,TRBV14,TRBD1,TGTGCCAGCAGTCCGACAGGGAACTTCGCTGGAAACACCATATATTTT,CASSPTGNFAGNTIYF
NA,TRBJ1-6,TRBV2,TRBD1,TGTGCCAGCCGACAGGGTGACTATTCACCCCTCCACTTT,CASRQGDYSPLHF
NA,TRBJ1-4,TRBV5-4,TRBD1,TGTGCCAGCAGCAAGACAGGGGAAGCAACTAATGAAAAACTGTTTTTT,CASSKTGEATNEKLFF
NA,TRBJ2-5,TRBV5-8,TRBD1,TGTGCCAGCAGCTTGCATAACACAGGGGCGGTAGAGACCCAGTACTTC,CASSLHNTGAVETQYF
NA,TRBJ2-1,TRBV30,NA,TGTGCCTGGACTCCGGAGACGATAGGTGAGCAGTTCTTC,CAWTPETIGEQFF
NA,TRBJ2-1,TRBV15,TRBD1,TGTGCCACCAGCACAAGGACAGGGTATTCAGCGGAGCAGTTCTTC,CATSTRTGYSAEQFF
NA,TRBJ2-7,TRBV7-2,NA,TGTGCCAGCAGCTTAGGGTGGACACGGTCCCACGAGCAGTACTTC,CASSLGWTRSHEQYF
NA,TRBJ1-5,TRBV2,TRBD1,TGTGCCAGCACGAAGGGCGGGACAGGGACGTATAGCAATCAGCCCCAGCATTTT,CASTKGGTGTYSNQPQHF
once,TRBJ2-1,TRBV7-6,NA,TGTGCCAGCAGCTCGAGGGGGTATGTCGGGGATGAGCAGTTCTTC,CASSSRGYVGDEQFF
few,TRBJ1-4,TRBV15,NA,TGTGCCACCAGCAGAGACCCTTCAGGGTTTGAGACTAATGAAAAACTGTTTTTT,CATSRDPSGFETNEKLFF
NA,TRBJ1-2,TRBV9,NA,TGTGCCAGCAGCGTAGCCGCAGGGAACTATGGCTACACCTTC,CASSVAAGNYGYTF
NA,TRBJ1-5,TRBV28,TRBD1,TGTGCCAGCAGTTTAGGGACAGGGTACCGACAGCCCCAGCATTTT,CASSLGTGYRQPQHF